This TCR beta chain was captured in a study of T cell responses to AZD1222 COVID-19 vaccine. Data came from immunoSEQ multiplex PCR; TCRdb stores just in-frame clones and leaves some out. The sample lists 85,000 to 100,000 clones; 65% to 90% were seen once. The germline V and J ends were trimmed by 4 bases and 4 bases, with 19 bases remaining between them. Germline V CDR1 and CDR2: KGHSH, LQKENI. The CDR3 sequence is 16 residues long. The chain uses TRBV18 and TRBJ2-5; D uncertain. The sequences come from peripheral blood, collected on day 0 of AZD1222 vaccination. The TCR originated in an adult in good health. This CDR3 is CASSRIPSKVGETQYF. DNA of the CDR3: TGTGCCAGCTCACGTATACCATCTAAAGTCGGAGAGACCCAGTACTTC.